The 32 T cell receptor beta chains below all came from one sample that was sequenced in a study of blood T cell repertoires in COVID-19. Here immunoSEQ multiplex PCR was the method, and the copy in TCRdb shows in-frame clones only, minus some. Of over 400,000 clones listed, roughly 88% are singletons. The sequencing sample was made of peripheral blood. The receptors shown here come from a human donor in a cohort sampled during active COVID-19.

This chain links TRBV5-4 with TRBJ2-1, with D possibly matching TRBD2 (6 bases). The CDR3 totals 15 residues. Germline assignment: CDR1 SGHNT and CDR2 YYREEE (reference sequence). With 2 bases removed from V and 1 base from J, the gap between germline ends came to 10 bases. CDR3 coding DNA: TGTGCCAGCAGCTTACCGGGAGTATCCTACAATGAGCAGTTCTTC. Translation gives CASSLPGVSYNEQFF.

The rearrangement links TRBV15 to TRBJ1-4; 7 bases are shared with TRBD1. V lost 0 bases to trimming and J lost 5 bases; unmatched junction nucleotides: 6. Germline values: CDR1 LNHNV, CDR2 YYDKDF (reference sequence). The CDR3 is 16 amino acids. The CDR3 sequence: CATSRDKGQTNEKLFF. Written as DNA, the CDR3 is TGTGCCACCAGCAGAGATAAGGGACAGACAAATGAAAAACTGTTTTTT.

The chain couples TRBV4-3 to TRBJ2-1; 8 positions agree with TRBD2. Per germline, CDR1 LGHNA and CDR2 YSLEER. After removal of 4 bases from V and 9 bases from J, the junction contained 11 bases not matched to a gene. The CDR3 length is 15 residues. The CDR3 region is CASSPFRLAMGEQFF. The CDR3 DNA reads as TGCGCCAGCAGCCCTTTTAGACTAGCGATGGGTGAGCAGTTCTTC.

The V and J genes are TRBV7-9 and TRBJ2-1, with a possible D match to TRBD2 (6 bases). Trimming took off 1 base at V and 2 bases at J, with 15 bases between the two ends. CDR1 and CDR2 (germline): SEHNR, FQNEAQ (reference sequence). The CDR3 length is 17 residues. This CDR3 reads CASSLGGGVRPYNEQFF. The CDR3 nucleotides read TGTGCCAGCAGCTTAGGGGGCGGGGTCAGACCCTACAATGAGCAGTTCTTC.

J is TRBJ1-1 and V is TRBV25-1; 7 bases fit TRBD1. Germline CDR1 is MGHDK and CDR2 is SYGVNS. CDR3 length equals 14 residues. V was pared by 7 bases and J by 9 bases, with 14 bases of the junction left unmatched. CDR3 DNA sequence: TGTGCCAGCACCGACGACAGGGACATTTTGAAAGCTTTCTTT. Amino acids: CASTDDRDILKAFF.

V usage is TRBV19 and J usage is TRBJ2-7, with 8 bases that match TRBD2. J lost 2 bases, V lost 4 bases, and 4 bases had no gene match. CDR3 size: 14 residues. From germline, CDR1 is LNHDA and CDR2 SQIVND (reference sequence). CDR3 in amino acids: CASSTGGGPYEQYF. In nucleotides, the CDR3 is TGTGCCAGTAGTACCGGGGGGGGCCCCTACGAGCAGTACTTC.

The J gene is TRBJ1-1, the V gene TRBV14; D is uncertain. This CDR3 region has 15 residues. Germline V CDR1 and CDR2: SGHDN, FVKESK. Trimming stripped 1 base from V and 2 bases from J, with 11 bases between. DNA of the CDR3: TGTGCCAGCAGCCAAGGATTACGGGGAAACACTGAAGCTTTCTTT. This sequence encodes CASSQGLRGNTEAFF.

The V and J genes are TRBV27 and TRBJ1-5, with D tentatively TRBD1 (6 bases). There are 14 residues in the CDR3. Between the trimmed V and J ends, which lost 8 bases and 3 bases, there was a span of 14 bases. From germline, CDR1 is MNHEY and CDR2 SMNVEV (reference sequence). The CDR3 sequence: CASGRAGVNQPQHF. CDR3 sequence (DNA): TGTGCCAGCGGGCGGGCAGGGGTCAATCAGCCCCAGCATTTT.

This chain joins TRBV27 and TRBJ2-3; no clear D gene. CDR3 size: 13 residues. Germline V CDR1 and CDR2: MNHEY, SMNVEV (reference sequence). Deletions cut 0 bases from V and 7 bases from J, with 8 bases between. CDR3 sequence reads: CASSLSIRYTQYF. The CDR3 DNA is TGTGCCAGCAGTTTATCGATCAGGTATACGCAGTATTTT.

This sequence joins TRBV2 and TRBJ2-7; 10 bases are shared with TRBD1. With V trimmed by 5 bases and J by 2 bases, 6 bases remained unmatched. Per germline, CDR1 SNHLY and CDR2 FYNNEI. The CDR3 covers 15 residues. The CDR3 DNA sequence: TGTGCCAGCAGTCAAGGGGACAGGGGACCCTACGAGCAGTACTTC. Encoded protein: CASSQGDRGPYEQYF.

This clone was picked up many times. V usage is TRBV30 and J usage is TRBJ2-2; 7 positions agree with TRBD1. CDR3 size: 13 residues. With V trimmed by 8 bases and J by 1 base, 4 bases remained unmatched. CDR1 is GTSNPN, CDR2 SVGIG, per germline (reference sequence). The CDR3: CAVDRWNTGELFF. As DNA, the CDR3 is TGTGCCGTGGACAGGTGGAACACCGGGGAGCTGTTTTTT.

CDR3 loop: CASSPTGAIYGYTF. The CDR3 DNA reads TGTGCCAGCAGCCCGACAGGAGCCATCTATGGCTACACCTTC. The chain joins TRBV5-4 to TRBJ1-2, with D maybe TRBD1 (6 bases). Germline-derived CDR1 and CDR2 are SGHNT and YYREEE (reference sequence). V was pared by 4 bases and J by 4 bases, with 14 bases between. This CDR3 spans 14 amino acids.

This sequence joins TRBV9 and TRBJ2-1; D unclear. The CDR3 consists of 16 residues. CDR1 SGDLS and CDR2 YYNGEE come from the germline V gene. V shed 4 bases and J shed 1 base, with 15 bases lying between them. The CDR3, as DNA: TGTGCCAGCAGCCCGCGAGGTGATCCATCCTACAATGAGCAGTTCTTC. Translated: CASSPRGDPSYNEQFF.

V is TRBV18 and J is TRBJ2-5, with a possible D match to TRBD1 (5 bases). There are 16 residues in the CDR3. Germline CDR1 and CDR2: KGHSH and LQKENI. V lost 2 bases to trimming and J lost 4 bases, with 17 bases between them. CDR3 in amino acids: CASSPRVRQGRETQYF. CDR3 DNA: TGTGCCAGCTCACCAAGGGTAAGGCAGGGAAGAGAGACCCAGTACTTC. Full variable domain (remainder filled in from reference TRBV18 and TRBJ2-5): NAGVMQNPRHLVRRRGQEARLRCSPMKGHSHVYWYRQLPEEGLKFMVYLQKENIIDESGMPKERFSAEFPKEGPSILRIQQVVRGDSAAYFCASSPRVRQGRETQYFGPGTRLLVL.

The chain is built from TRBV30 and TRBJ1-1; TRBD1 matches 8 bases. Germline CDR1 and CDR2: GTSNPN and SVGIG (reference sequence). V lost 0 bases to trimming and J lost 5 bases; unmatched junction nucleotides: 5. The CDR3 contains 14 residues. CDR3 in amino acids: CAWSVLRTGTEAFF. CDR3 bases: TGTGCCTGGAGTGTACTACGGACAGGGACTGAAGCTTTCTTT.

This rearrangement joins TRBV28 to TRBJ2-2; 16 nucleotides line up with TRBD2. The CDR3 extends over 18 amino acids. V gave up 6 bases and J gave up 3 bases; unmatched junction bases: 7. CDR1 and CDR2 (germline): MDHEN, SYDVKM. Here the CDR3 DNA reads TGTGCCAGCAGCGGCCCGGGACTAGCGGGAGGGTACACCGGGGAGCTGTTTTTT. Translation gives CASSGPGLAGGYTGELFF.

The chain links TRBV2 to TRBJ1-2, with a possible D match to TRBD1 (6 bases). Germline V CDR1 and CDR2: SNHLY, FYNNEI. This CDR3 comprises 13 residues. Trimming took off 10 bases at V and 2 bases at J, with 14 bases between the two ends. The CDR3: CATQGQQNYGYTF. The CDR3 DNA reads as TGTGCCACCCAGGGGCAGCAAAACTATGGCTACACCTTC.

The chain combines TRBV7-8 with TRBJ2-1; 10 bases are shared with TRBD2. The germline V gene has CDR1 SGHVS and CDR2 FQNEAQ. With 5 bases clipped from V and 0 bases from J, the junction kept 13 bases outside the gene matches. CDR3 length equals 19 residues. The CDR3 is CASSAVLAGSESSYNEQFF. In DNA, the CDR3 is TGTGCCAGCAGCGCAGTACTAGCGGGATCGGAAAGCTCCTACAATGAGCAGTTCTTC.

The CDR3 region is CASSLVAGNIQYF. The CDR3, as DNA: TGTGCCAGCAGCCTCGTAGCGGGAAACATTCAGTACTTC. The V and J genes are TRBV7-2 and TRBJ2-4; 7 bases match TRBD2. Germline V gene sequence: CDR1 SGHTA, CDR2 FQGNSA. The trim removed 5 bases at V and 6 bases at J, leaving 4 bases unmatched. This CDR3 has 13 amino acids.

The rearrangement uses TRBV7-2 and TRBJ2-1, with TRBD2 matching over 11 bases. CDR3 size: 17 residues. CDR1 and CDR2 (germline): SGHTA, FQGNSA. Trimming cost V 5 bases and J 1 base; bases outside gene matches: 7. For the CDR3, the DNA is TGTGCCAGCAGCCACGGGACTAGCGGATTATCCTACAATGAGCAGTTCTTC. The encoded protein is CASSHGTSGLSYNEQFF.

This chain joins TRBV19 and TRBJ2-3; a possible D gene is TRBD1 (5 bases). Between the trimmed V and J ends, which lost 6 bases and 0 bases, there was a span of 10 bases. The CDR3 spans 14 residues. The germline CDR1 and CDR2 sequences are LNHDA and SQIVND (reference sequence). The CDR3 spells CASSPQVSTDTQYF. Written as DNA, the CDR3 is TGTGCCAGTAGCCCACAGGTCAGCACAGATACGCAGTATTTT. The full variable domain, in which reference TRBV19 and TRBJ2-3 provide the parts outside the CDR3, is DGGITQSPKYLFRKEGQNVTLSCEQNLNHDAMYWYRQDPGQGLRLIYYSQIVNDFQKGDIAEGYSVSREKKESFPLTVTSAQKNPTAFYLCASSPQVSTDTQYFGPGTRLTVL.

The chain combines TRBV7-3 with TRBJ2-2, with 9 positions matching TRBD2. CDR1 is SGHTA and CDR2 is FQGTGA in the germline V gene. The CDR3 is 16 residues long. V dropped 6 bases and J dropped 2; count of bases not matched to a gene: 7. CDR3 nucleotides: TGTGCCAGCAGTTATAGCGGGAGACCTAACACCGGGGAGCTGTTTTTT. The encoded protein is CASSYSGRPNTGELFF.

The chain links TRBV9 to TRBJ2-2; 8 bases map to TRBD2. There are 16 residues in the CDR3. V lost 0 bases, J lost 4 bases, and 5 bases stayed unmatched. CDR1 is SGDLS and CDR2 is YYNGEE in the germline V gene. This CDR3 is CASSVGNSGATGELFF. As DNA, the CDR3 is TGTGCCAGCAGCGTAGGGAATAGCGGGGCCACCGGGGAGCTGTTTTTT.

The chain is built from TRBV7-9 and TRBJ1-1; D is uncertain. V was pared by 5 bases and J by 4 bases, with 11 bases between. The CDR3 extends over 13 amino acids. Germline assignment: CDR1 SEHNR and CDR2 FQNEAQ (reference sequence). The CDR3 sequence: CASSRYEATEAFF. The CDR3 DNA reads TGTGCCAGCAGCCGTTACGAGGCCACTGAAGCTTTCTTT. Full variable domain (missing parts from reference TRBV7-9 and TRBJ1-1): DTGVSQNPRHKITKRGQNVTFRCDPISEHNRLYWYRQTLGQGPEFLTYFQNEAQLEKSRLLSDRFSAERPKGSFSTLEIQRTEQGDSAMYLCASSRYEATEAFFGQGTRLTVV.

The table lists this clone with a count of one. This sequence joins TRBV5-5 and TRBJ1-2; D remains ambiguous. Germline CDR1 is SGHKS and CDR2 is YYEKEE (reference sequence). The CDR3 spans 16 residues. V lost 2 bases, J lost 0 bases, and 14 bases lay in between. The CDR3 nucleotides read TGTGCCAGCAGCTTCGAGGGCATAGGGCCTAACTATGGCTACACCTTC. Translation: CASSFEGIGPNYGYTF.

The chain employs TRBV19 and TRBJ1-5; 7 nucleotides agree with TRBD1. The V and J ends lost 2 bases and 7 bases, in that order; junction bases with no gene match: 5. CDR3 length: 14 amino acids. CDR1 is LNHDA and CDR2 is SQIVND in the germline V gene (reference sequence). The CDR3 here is CASSIKGAGQPQHF. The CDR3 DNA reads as TGTGCCAGTAGTATAAAGGGGGCTGGACAGCCCCAGCATTTT.

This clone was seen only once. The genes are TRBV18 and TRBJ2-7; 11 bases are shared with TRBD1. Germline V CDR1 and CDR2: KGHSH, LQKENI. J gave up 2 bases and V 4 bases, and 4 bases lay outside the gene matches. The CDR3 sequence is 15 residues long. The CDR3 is CASSLGTGGAYEQYF. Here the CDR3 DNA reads TGTGCCAGCTCACTAGGGACAGGGGGGGCCTACGAGCAGTACTTC.

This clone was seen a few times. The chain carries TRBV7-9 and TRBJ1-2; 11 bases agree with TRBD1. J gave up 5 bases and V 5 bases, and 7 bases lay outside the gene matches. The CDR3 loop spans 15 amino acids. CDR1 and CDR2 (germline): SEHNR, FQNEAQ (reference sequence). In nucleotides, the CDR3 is TGTGCCAGCAGCCTCGGACAGGGGGCGCTGTATGGCTACACCTTC. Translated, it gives CASSLGQGALYGYTF.

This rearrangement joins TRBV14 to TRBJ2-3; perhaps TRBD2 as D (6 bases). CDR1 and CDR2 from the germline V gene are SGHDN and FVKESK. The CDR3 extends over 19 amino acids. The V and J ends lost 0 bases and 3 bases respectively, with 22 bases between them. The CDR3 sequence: CASSQEPSWAGSKTDTQYF. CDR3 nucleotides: TGTGCCAGCAGCCAAGAACCATCTTGGGCGGGAAGTAAGACAGATACGCAGTATTTT.

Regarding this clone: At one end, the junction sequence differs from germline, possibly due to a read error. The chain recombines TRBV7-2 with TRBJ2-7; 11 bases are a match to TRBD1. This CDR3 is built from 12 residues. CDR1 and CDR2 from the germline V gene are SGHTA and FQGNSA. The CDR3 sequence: CASSMGQGGKDF. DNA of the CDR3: TGTGCCAGCAGCATGGGACAGGGGGGCAAGGACTTC.

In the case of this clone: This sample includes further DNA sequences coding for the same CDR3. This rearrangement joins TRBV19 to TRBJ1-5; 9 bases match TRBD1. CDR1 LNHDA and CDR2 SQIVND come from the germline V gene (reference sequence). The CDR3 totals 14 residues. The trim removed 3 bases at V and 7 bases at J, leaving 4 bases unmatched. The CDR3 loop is CASSIRQGVQPQHF. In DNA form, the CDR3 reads TGTGCCAGTAGTATCCGACAGGGGGTCCAGCCCCAGCATTTT.

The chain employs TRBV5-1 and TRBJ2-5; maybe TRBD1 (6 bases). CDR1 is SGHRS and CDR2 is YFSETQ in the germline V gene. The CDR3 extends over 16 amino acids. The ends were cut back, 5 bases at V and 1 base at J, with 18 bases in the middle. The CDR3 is CASSPSTGATQETQYF. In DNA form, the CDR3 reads TGCGCCAGCAGTCCCTCGACAGGTGCCACCCAAGAGACCCAGTACTTC.